The rows below give T cell receptor beta chains drawn from one sample of a study of monozygotic twins with inflammatory bowel disease. TCRdb reprocessed the 5' RACE reads, with one entry per CDR3 protein and no DNA. Here the sample table reports around 99,000 distinct CDR3 sequences. Material: blood. The receptors shown here come from a human donor with ulcerative colitis or Crohn's disease, or a healthy co-twin of an affected twin (not recorded which). CDR3s include the opening cysteine and the closing phenylalanine or tryptophan.

TRBV5-1,TRBJ2-3,CASSFSGTGGMDTQYF
TRBV6-5,TRBJ2-1,CASSYRDGNEQFF
TRBV27,TRBJ1-2,CASSLGGTNYGYTF
TRBV7-6,TRBJ2-2,CASSYAEGRELFF
TRBV7-3,TRBJ1-1,CASSQDANTEAFF
TRBV20-1,TRBJ2-5,CSAPQRGGETQYF
TRBV7-7,TRBJ1-3,CASSRAPSGNTIYF
TRBV27,TRBJ2-7,CASSSRGQTYEQYF
TRBV6-1,TRBJ2-3,CASSGTSGGPDTQYF
TRBV28,TRBJ1-5,CASRVGGGQPQHF
TRBV9,TRBJ2-7,CASSALPGTGSSYEQYF
TRBV20-1,TRBJ2-3,CSARDGPRGGRTDTQYF
TRBV2,TRBJ1-1,CASSVGNTEAFF
TRBV30,TRBJ2-2,CAWKGDGVGELFF
TRBV20-1,TRBJ2-7,CSARPRGTGGSYEQYF
TRBV7-2,TRBJ1-5,CASSPAGAGQPQHF
TRBV9,TRBJ2-5,CASSVEVWETQYF
TRBV6-4,TRBJ1-1,CASSVAAENTEAFF
TRBV7-3,TRBJ2-2,CASSAGGGGDTGELFF
TRBV9,TRBJ2-3,CASTLSPGTDTQYF
TRBV4-1,TRBJ2-1,CASSQVGRFRNEQFF
TRBV18,TRBJ1-5,CASSPWGNQPQHF
TRBV5-1,TRBJ2-5,CASSSRAGEGETQYF
TRBV3-1,TRBJ1-6,CASSQLTGTGDPYNSPLHF
TRBV20-1,TRBJ1-5,CSASVRPGGGSNQPQHF
TRBV9,TRBJ2-3,CASSERGVSTDTQYF
TRBV11-2,TRBJ2-7,CASSLELGIEGEQYF
TRBV11-2,TRBJ2-5,CASSLVSSGGSAVETQYF
TRBV9,TRBJ1-6,CASSPREGLYNSPLHF
TRBV20-1,TRBJ2-7,CSARQEDYLSREYF
TRBV12-3/TRBV12-4,TRBJ2-2,CASSPGLAGVKNGELFF
TRBV5-1,TRBJ2-1,CASRPLAGGLNEQFF
TRBV12-3/TRBV12-4,TRBJ2-3,CASSFQTGGTDTQYF
TRBV7-8,TRBJ1-1,CASSPLDRDTEAFF
TRBV7-2,TRBJ2-7,CASSLGTGSTYEQYF
TRBV11-3,TRBJ2-3,CASSRGQAYTDTQYF
TRBV5-5,TRBJ2-1,CASSLGRTGNNEQFF
TRBV6-1,TRBJ1-5,CASSEAEMGRQAFLQPQHF
TRBV4-3,TRBJ2-7,CASSQEYDSGSSYEQYF
TRBV20-1,TRBJ2-7,CSARDRVGSHEQYF
TRBV27,TRBJ2-4,CASSLSWGDRGYF
TRBV20-1,TRBJ2-3,CSAREGVIGWDTQYF
TRBV7-2,TRBJ1-5,CASSLLDREDQPQHF
TRBV24-1,TRBJ2-1,CATRGSSYNEQFF
TRBV5-1,TRBJ1-3,CASSLGQDGNTIYF
TRBV7-2,TRBJ1-1,CASSLMTGGQTEAFF
TRBV12-3/TRBV12-4,TRBJ1-1,CASSLGRLERAFF
TRBV20-1,TRBJ2-1,CSATRLFVYNEQFF
TRBV27,TRBJ2-7,CASSLRAYPGQKYEQYF